These T cell receptor beta chains were read from a single sample in a study of cytomegalovirus exposure and HLA in healthy donors. Sequencing used immunoSEQ multiplex PCR; TCRdb keeps in-frame clones, though not all of them. The sample holds fewer than 200,000 clones, 80% seen once. Sequenced input: PBMCs. Receptors were obtained from a woman in her fifties or sixties in good health and CMV-seropositive. CDR3s include the opening cysteine and the closing phenylalanine or tryptophan. Each record gives: J gene, V gene, D gene, clone size, CDR3 protein, CDR3 DNA. D genes are given only for firm matches. Some rows mark clone size as missing; the rest say once, few, many or name a class of expanded clone.

j_call: TRBJ1-2
v_call: TRBV5-4
d_call: .
clone_size: .
cdr3_aa: CASSPQADLIYGYTF
cdr3_nt: TGTGCCAGCAGCCCTCAGGCAGACCTCATCTATGGCTACACCTTC

j_call: TRBJ1-1
v_call: TRBV5-4
d_call: .
clone_size: .
cdr3_aa: CASSPIDPNTEAFF
cdr3_nt: TGTGCCAGCAGCCCGATAGATCCGAACACTGAAGCTTTCTTT

j_call: TRBJ2-1
v_call: TRBV7-8
d_call: TRBD1
clone_size: once
cdr3_aa: CASSSSQGARNEQFF
cdr3_nt: TGTGCCAGCAGCTCCTCACAGGGGGCGCGGAATGAGCAGTTCTTC

j_call: TRBJ2-5
v_call: TRBV5-1
d_call: TRBD2
clone_size: few
cdr3_aa: CASSAGLAGGETQYF
cdr3_nt: TGCGCCAGCAGCGCGGGACTAGCGGGAGGAGAGACCCAGTACTTC

j_call: TRBJ2-7
v_call: TRBV18
d_call: TRBD2
clone_size: .
cdr3_aa: CASSPSTSGYEQYF
cdr3_nt: TGTGCCAGCTCACCCTCGACTAGCGGCTACGAGCAGTACTTC

j_call: TRBJ1-1
v_call: TRBV19
d_call: TRBD1
clone_size: few
cdr3_aa: CASRLTTGGTEAFF
cdr3_nt: TGTGCCAGTAGGCTAACGACAGGGGGCACTGAAGCTTTCTTT

j_call: TRBJ1-4
v_call: TRBV9
d_call: TRBD1
clone_size: once
cdr3_aa: CASSGPRTGFEKLFF
cdr3_nt: TGTGCCAGCAGCGGACCCAGGACAGGGTTTGAAAAACTGTTTTTT

j_call: TRBJ2-2
v_call: TRBV7-2
d_call: .
clone_size: .
cdr3_aa: CASSRAQGGGELFF
cdr3_nt: TGTGCCAGCAGCCGGGCACAGGGAGGGGGGGAGCTGTTTTTT

j_call: TRBJ2-3
v_call: TRBV7-2
d_call: .
clone_size: .
cdr3_aa: CASSLLDTQYF
cdr3_nt: TGTGCCAGCAGCTTACTCGATACGCAGTATTTT

j_call: TRBJ2-7
v_call: TRBV28
d_call: TRBD1
clone_size: .
cdr3_aa: CASSLRQGSYEQYF
cdr3_nt: TGTGCCAGCAGTTTACGACAGGGGTCCTACGAGCAGTACTTC

j_call: TRBJ2-1
v_call: TRBV10-3
d_call: TRBD1
clone_size: few
cdr3_aa: CAISESEQGIYNEQFF
cdr3_nt: TGTGCCATCAGTGAGTCAGAACAGGGGATCTACAATGAGCAGTTCTTC

j_call: TRBJ1-2
v_call: TRBV28
d_call: TRBD1
clone_size: .
cdr3_aa: CASSLGTALLYGYTF
cdr3_nt: TGTGCCAGCAGTTTAGGGACAGCCCTCCTATATGGCTACACCTTC

j_call: TRBJ2-7
v_call: TRBV18
d_call: TRBD1
clone_size: .
cdr3_aa: CASSPGTGTYEQYF
cdr3_nt: TGTGCCAGCTCACCAGGGACAGGGACCTACGAGCAGTACTTC